These T cell receptor beta chains were read from a single sample in a study of cytomegalovirus exposure and HLA in healthy donors. Assay: immunoSEQ multiplex PCR; the TCRdb copy retains only in-frame clones and omits some. Among 200,000 to 250,000 clones listed, roughly 88% were seen once. What was sequenced was PBMCs. These receptors were taken from a boy aged 2 to 10 in good health and CMV-seronegative. Each CDR3 is given with its conserved first and last residue.

J gene,V gene,CDR3 protein
TRBJ1-2,TRBV6-5,CASIPRGESNYGYTF
TRBJ2-3,TRBV12-5,CASGSGRDSGISDTQYF
TRBJ1-5,TRBV5-1,CARLTGVGQPQHF
TRBJ2-1,TRBV11-3,CASSPSDNEQFF
TRBJ1-2,TRBV19,CASSIPDRPGYTF
TRBJ2-2,TRBV19,CASSIVGTSRDTGELFF
TRBJ1-2,TRBV6-5,CASQDRGVRGYTF
TRBJ1-1,TRBV16,CASSQTLNTEAFF
TRBJ2-7,TRBV2,CASSEALPTSGRADEQYF
TRBJ1-1,TRBV7-6,CASSLGGLGTEAFF
TRBJ2-3,TRBV9,CASSKGLGADTQYF
TRBJ2-1,TRBV6-5,CASSVTGYNEQFF
TRBJ2-1,TRBV5-4,CASSLTRTGAGEQFF
TRBJ1-1,TRBV4-2,CASSQAQNTEAFF
TRBJ2-1,TRBV11-2,CASSPIPYNEQFF
TRBJ2-1,TRBV29-1,CSVEGPLAGLSYNEQFF
TRBJ2-3,TRBV21-1,CASSKLNREIHGTDTQYF
TRBJ1-1,TRBV6-5,CASSLSRDRGTEAFF
TRBJ2-6,TRBV5-4,CASSTRGSGANVLTF
TRBJ2-7,TRBV27,CASSLGARAHEQYF
TRBJ2-7,TRBV19,CASNTGAGEQYF
TRBJ2-1,TRBV9,CASSVETGLYNEQFF
TRBJ2-7,TRBV9,CASSVDLDYSYEQYF
TRBJ2-5,TRBV6-6,CASRAETQYF
TRBJ2-1,TRBV6-4,CASSDSRQGGNEQFF
TRBJ2-1,TRBV7-2,CASSLTGLAGNNEQFF
TRBJ2-1,TRBV30,CAWSWGGPTIF
TRBJ2-3,TRBV5-6,CASRGLSTDTQYF
TRBJ2-1,TRBV7-9,CASSPPSGWAPYNEQFF
TRBJ1-1,TRBV9,CASSSTGVVTEAFF
TRBJ2-5,TRBV6-5,CASSRTSGAETQYF
TRBJ1-1,TRBV9,CASSVATGGLAAEAFF
TRBJ1-3,TRBV9,CASSFGGQSSGNTIYF
TRBJ1-2,TRBV5-6,CASSYKQESFGYTF
TRBJ2-3,TRBV2,CASSEWGFAGGTDTQYF
TRBJ1-5,TRBV25-1,CASSDAGGGQPQHF
TRBJ2-7,TRBV5-5,CASSLSQTSSYEQYF
TRBJ1-1,TRBV5-1,CASSYGGANTEAFF
TRBJ2-1,TRBV30,CAWRTMMTSGGPGEQFF
TRBJ1-5,TRBV6-5,CASRDSWGQPQHF
TRBJ2-3,TRBV5-1,CASSSGTGGTDTQYF
TRBJ2-1,TRBV15,CATSRDRLAHEQFF
TRBJ2-7,TRBV27,CASSATGYEQYF
TRBJ2-5,TRBV10-2,CATAVASASGGAGETQYF